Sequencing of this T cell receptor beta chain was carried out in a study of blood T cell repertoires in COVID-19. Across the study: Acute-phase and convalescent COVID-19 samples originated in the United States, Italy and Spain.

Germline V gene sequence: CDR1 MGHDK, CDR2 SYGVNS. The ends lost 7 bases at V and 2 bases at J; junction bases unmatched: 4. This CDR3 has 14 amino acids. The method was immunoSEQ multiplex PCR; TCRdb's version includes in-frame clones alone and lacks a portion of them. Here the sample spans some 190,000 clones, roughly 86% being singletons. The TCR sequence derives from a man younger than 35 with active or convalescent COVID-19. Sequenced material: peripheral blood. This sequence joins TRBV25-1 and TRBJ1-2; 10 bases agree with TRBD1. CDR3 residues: CASTGTGENYGYTF. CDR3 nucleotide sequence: TGTGCCAGCACTGGGACAGGGGAAAACTATGGCTACACCTTC.